This section outlines one TCR beta chain sequence together with its context. This entry comes from a study of blood T cell repertoires in COVID-19. Study information: Samples came from the United States, Italy and Spain, spanning acute and convalescent COVID-19. PBMCs, B-cell-depleted T cells, or T cells provided the cDNA or gDNA that made up the material.

Authors' methods: Cell counts per sample came from amplifying reference gene primers. The protocol was immunoSEQ multiplex PCR, while the TCRdb copy is restricted to in-frame clones and leaves out a portion. The V and J calls and the clone size are those of that table, but D and trimming were determined from the DNA. The table shows roughly 92,000 clones, with about 90% occurring only once. V trimming: 7 bases; J trimming: 1 base; junction bases outside the gene matches: 6. Germline assignment: CDR1 MDHEN and CDR2 SYDVKM. The CDR3 is made up of 14 amino acids. The sample taken for sequencing was peripheral blood. This sequence originates from a human donor with acute or convalescent COVID-19. The donor label of this sample is uncertain. The rearrangement uses TRBV28 and TRBJ2-7; TRBD1 matches 8 bases. The DNA of the CDR3 is TGTGCCAGCACCCTACAGGGGGGTTCCTACGAGCAGTACTTC. Protein sequence: CASTLQGGSYEQYF.